This record concerns one T cell receptor beta chain sequence. Its antigen remains unknown. In the PCR, 60 Vbeta and 13 Jbeta primers were used. Libraries were prepared by immunoSEQ multiplex PCR; TCRdb keeps only in-frame clonotypes and omits some of them. The record lists under 200,000 clones, of which the ten most abundant hold 0.65% to 0.9%. These data originate in a study of cytomegalovirus exposure and HLA in healthy donors. At the level of the study: T cells numbering around 170 million yielded approximately 100 million unique TCR beta sequences in an earlier analysis.

The study's findings and limits: The number of N-insertions in an Asian-associated ancestry cluster was reportedly below the approximately 700-donor mean in a later analysis. It has been reported that TCR beta sequences accurately predicted the HLA-A and HLA-B alleles of most subjects.

The germline V gene has CDR1 KGHSH and CDR2 LQKENI. J lost 4 bases, V lost 6 bases, and 5 bases had no gene match. CDR3 length equals 14 residues. This TCR derives from a woman aged 18-29 years in good health and CMV-seropositive. What was sequenced was PBMCs. The V call is TRBV18, the J call TRBJ1-2; 10 bases agree with TRBD1. The CDR3 loop reads CASSPDRGIYGYTF. As DNA, the CDR3 is TGTGCCAGCTCTCCGGACAGGGGGATCTATGGCTACACCTTC.